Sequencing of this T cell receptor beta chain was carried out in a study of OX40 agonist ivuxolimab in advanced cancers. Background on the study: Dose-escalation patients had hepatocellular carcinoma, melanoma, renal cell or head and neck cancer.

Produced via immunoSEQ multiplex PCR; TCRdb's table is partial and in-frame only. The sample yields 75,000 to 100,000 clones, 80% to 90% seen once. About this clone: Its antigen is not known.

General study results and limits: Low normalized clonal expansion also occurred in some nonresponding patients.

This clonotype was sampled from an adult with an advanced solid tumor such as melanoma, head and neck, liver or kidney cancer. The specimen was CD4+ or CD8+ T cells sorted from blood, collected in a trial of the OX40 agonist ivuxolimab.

This CDR3 is CASSFDTAGRWQETQYF. For the CDR3, the DNA is TGTGCCAGCAGCTTCGATACAGCGGGCCGGTGGCAAGAGACCCAGTACTTC. The rearrangement links TRBV7-8 to TRBJ2-5, with D perhaps TRBD2 (6 bases). This CDR3 region has 17 residues. Trimming stripped 3 bases from V and 2 bases from J, with 19 bases between. In germline, CDR1 is SGHVS, CDR2 FQNEAQ.